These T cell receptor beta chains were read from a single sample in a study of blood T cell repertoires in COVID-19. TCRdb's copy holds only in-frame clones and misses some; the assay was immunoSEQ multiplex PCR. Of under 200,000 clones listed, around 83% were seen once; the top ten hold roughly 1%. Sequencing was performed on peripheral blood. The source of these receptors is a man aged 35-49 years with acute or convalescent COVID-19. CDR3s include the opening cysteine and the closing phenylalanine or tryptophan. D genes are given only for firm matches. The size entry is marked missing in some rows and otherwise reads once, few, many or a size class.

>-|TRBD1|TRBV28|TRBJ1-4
CASSRPTGGSTNEKLFF
TGTGCCAGCAGTCGCCCGACAGGGGGCTCAACTAATGAAAAACTGTTTTTT
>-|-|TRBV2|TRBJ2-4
CASKRDSIQYF
TGTGCCAGCAAGAGGGATAGCATTCAGTACTTC
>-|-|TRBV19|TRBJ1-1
CASSIAHEAVNTEAFF
TGTGCCAGTAGTATTGCACACGAGGCGGTGAACACTGAAGCTTTCTTT
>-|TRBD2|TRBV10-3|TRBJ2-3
CAISVGGGTDTQYF
TGTGCCATCAGTGTTGGGGGGGGTACAGATACGCAGTATTTT
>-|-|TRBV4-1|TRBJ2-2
CASSQDDQGFGELFF
TGCGCCAGCAGCCAAGACGACCAGGGGTTCGGGGAGCTGTTTTTT
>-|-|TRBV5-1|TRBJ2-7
CASSPTGLPDYEQYF
TGCGCCAGCAGCCCTACGGGATTGCCAGACTACGAGCAGTACTTC
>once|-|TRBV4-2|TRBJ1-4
CASSQVRDSAINEKLFF
TGTGCCAGCAGCCAAGTTCGTGACAGCGCAATTAATGAAAAACTGTTTTTT
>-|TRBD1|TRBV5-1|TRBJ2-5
CASSLDGQGRQTQYF
TGCGCCAGCAGCCTAGATGGACAGGGACGGCAGACCCAGTACTTC
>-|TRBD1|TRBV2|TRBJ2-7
CASRIYSGGSYEQYF
TGTGCCAGCCGCATATACTCAGGGGGCTCCTACGAGCAGTACTTC
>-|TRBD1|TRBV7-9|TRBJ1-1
CASSLQGARGTEAFF
TGTGCCAGCAGCTTACAGGGGGCTAGGGGCACTGAAGCTTTCTTT
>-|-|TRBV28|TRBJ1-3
CASSNEGSGNTIYF
TGTGCCAGTAGTAACGAGGGATCTGGAAACACCATATATTTT
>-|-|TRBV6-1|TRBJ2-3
CASSESRGSTDTQYF
TGTGCCAGCAGTGAATCGCGGGGCAGCACAGATACGCAGTATTTT
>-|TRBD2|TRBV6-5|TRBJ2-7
CASSYSTGGSSYEQYF
TGTGCCAGCAGTTACTCAACGGGGGGGAGCTCCTACGAGCAGTACTTC
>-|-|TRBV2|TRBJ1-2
CATKGGLDYGYTF
TGTGCCACCAAGGGGGGGTTAGACTATGGCTACACCTTC
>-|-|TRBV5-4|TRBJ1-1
CASSWALGAVNTEAFF
TGTGCCAGCAGCTGGGCGTTGGGGGCAGTGAACACTGAAGCTTTCTTT
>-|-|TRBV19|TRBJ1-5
CASSTNRDQPQHF
TGTGCCAGTAGTACAAACAGGGATCAGCCCCAGCATTTT
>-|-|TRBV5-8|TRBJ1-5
CASSLERNQPQHF
TGTGCCAGCAGCTTGGAGCGCAATCAGCCCCAGCATTTT
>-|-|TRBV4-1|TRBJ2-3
CASSQVEGLRDTQYF
TGCGCCAGCAGCCAAGTGGAGGGATTGAGAGATACGCAGTATTTT
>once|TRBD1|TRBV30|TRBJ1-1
CAWSQTGYTEAFF
TGTGCCTGGAGCCAGACAGGGTACACTGAAGCTTTCTTT
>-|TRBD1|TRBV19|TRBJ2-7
CASSIGTGGYEQYF
TGTGCCAGTAGTATTGGGACAGGGGGCTACGAGCAGTACTTC
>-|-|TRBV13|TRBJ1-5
CASSLGRVSNQPQHF
TGTGCCAGCAGCTTAGGCAGGGTAAGCAATCAGCCCCAGCATTTT
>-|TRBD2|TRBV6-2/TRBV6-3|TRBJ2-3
CASSYSGKSTDTQYF
TGTGCCAGCAGTTATAGCGGGAAAAGCACAGATACGCAGTATTTT
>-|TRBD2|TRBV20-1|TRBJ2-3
CSASRRGGPRADTQYF
TGCAGTGCTAGTAGGCGGGGGGGGCCTAGGGCAGATACGCAGTATTTT
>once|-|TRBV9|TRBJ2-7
CASSPGGQSSYEQYF
TGTGCCAGCAGCCCCGGGGGGCAGAGCTCCTACGAGCAGTACTTC
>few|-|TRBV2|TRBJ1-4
CASRAGATNEKLFF
TGTGCCAGCAGGGCGGGGGCAACTAATGAAAAACTGTTTTTT
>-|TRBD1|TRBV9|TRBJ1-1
CASSVAGGGSNTEAFF
TGTGCCAGCAGCGTAGCTGGAGGGGGCTCGAACACTGAAGCTTTCTTT
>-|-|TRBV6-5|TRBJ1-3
CASRSLGRGGDTIYF
TGTGCCAGCAGATCCCTGGGCAGGGGAGGGGACACCATATATTTT
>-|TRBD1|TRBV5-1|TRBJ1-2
CASSSGGTGGDSYGYTF
TGCGCCAGCAGCTCCGGTGGGACAGGGGGCGACAGCTATGGCTACACCTTC
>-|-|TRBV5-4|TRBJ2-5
CASSSRVLKETQYF
TGTGCCAGCAGCTCTCGAGTCCTGAAAGAGACCCAGTACTTC
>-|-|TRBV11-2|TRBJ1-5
CASSSTDNQPQHF
TGTGCCAGCAGCTCAACAGACAATCAGCCCCAGCATTTT
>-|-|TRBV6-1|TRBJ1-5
CASVRDTNQPQHF
TGTGCCAGCGTTCGGGACACTAATCAGCCCCAGCATTTT
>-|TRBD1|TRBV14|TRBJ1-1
CASSYDRGKEAFF
TGTGCCAGCAGTTATGACAGGGGGAAAGAAGCTTTCTTT